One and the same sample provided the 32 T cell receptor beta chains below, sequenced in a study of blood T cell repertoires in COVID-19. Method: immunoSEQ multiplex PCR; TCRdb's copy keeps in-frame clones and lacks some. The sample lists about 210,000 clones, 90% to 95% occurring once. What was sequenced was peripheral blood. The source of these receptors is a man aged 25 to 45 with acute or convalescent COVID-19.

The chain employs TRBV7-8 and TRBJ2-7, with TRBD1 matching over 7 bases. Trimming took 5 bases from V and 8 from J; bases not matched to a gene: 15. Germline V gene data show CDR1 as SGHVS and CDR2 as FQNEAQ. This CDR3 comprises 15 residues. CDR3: CASSRGGTESIKQYF. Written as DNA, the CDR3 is TGTGCCAGCAGCCGAGGTGGGACAGAGAGTATCAAGCAGTACTTC. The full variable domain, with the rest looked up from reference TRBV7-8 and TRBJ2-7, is GAGVSQSPRYKVAKRGQDVALRCDPISGHVSLFWYQQALGQGPEFLTYFQNEAQLDKSGLPSDRFFAERPEGSVSTLKIQRTQQEDSAVYLCASSRGGTESIKQYFGPGTRLTVT.

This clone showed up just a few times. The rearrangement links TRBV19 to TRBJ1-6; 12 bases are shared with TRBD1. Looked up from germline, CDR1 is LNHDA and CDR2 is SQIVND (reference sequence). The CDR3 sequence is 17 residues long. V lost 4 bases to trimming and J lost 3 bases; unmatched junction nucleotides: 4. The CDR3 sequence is CASSRDRGPDYNSPLHF. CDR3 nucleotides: TGTGCCAGTAGTAGGGACAGGGGGCCGGACTATAATTCACCCCTCCACTTT.

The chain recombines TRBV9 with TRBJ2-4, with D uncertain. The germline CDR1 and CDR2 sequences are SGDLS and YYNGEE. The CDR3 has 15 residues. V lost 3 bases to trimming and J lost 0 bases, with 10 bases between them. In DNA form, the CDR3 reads TGTGCCAGCAGCGAGAATAGTGTAGCCAAAAACATTCAGTACTTC. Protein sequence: CASSENSVAKNIQYF. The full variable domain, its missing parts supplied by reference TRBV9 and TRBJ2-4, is DSGVTQTPKHLITATGQRVTLRCSPRSGDLSVYWYQQSLDQGLQFLIQYYNGEERAKGNILERFSAQQFPDLHSELNLSSLELGDSALYFCASSENSVAKNIQYFGAGTRLSVL.

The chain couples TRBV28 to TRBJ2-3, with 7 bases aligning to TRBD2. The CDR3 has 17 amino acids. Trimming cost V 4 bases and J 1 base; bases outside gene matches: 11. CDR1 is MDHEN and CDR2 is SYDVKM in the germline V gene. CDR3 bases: TGTGCCAGCAGTTCGAGGTGGATGGCGGGGGGCACAGATACGCAGTATTTT. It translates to CASSSRWMAGGTDTQYF.

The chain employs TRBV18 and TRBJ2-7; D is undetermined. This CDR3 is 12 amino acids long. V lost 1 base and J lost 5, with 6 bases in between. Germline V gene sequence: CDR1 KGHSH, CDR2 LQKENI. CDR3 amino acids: CASSPRGDEQYF. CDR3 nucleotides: TGTGCCAGCTCACCACGCGGCGACGAGCAGTACTTC.

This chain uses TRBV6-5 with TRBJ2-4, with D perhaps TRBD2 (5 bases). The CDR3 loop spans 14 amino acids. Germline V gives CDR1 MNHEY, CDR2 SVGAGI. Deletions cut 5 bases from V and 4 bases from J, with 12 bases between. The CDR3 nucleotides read TGTGCCAGCAGTAACGCGGGCAGTAAAAACATTCAGTACTTC. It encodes CASSNAGSKNIQYF.

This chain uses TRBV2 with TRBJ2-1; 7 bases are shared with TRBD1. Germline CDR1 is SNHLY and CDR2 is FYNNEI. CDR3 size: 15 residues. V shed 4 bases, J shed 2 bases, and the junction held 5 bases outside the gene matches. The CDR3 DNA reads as TGTGCCAGCAGTGTATGGGGACAGACCTACAATGAGCAGTTCTTC. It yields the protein CASSVWGQTYNEQFF. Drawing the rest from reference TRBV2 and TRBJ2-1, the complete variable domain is EPEVTQTPSHQVTQMGQEVILRCVPISNHLYFYWYRQILGQKVEFLVSFYNNEISEKSEIFDDQFSVERPDGSNFTLKIRSTKLEDSAMYFCASSVWGQTYNEQFFGPGTRLTVL.

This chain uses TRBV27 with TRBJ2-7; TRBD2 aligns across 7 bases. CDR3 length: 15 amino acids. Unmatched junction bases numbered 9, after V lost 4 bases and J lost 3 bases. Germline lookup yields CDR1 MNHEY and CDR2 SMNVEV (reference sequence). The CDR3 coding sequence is TGTGCCAGCAGTTATGAGAGCGGGGAGGGCTACGAGCAGTACTTC. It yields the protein CASSYESGEGYEQYF.

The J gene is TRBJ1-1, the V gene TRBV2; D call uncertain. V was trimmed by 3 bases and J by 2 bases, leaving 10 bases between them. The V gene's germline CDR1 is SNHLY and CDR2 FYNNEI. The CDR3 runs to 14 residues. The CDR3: CASSERGFNTEAFF. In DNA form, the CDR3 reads TGTGCCAGCAGTGAGCGAGGGTTCAACACTGAAGCTTTCTTT.

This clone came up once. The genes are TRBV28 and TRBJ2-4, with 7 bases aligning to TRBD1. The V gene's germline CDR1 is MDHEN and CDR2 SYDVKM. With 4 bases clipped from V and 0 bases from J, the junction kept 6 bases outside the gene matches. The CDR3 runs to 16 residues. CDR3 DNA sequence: TGTGCCAGCAGTTCCTACGGGACAGTAGCCAAAAACATTCAGTACTTC. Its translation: CASSSYGTVAKNIQYF.

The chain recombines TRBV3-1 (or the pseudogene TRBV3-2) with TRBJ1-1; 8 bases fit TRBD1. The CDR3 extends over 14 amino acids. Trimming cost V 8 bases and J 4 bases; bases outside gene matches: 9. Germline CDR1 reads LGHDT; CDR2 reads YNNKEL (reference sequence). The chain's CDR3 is CASRRTGTLTEAFF. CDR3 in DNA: TGTGCCAGCCGGAGGACAGGGACCCTCACTGAAGCTTTCTTT.

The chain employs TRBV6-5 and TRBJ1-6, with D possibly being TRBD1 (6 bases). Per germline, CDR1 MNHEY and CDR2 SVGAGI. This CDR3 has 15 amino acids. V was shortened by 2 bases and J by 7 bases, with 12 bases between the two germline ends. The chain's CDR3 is CASSYRGDTNSPLHF. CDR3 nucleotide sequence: TGTGCCAGCAGTTACCGGGGGGACACCAATTCACCCCTCCACTTT.

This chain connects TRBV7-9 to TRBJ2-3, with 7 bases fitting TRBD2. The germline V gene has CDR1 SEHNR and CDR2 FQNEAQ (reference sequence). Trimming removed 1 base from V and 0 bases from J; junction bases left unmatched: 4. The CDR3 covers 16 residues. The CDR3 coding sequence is TGTGCCAGCAGCTTAGTTTTAGCGGGTAGCACAGATACGCAGTATTTT. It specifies CASSLVLAGSTDTQYF.

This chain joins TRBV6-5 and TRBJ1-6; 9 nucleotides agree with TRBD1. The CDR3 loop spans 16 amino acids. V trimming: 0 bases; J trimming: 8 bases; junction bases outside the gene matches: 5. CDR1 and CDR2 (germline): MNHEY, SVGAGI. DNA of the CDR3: TGTGCCAGCAGTTACTCGGGACAGGGTGTAGATTCACCCCTCCACTTT. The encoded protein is CASSYSGQGVDSPLHF.

Here the CDR3 reads CASSSYRGSYNEQFF. In DNA, the CDR3 is TGTGCCAGCAGCTCATACAGGGGCTCCTACAATGAGCAGTTCTTC. The rearrangement links TRBV7-6 to TRBJ2-1, with TRBD1 matching 7 bases. Germline CDR1 SGHVS, CDR2 FNYEAQ. The junction had 3 bases not matched to a gene; V was cut back by 4 bases and J by 0 bases. This CDR3 spans 15 amino acids.

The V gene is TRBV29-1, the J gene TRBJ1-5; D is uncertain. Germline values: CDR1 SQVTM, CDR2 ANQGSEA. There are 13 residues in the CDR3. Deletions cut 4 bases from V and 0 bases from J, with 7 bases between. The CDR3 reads CSVGDNSNQPQHF. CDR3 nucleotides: TGCAGCGTTGGAGACAATAGCAATCAGCCCCAGCATTTT.

The CDR3 region is CASSDSRGGEQYF. The CDR3 DNA sequence: TGTGCCAGCAGTGACTCGAGAGGGGGCGAGCAGTACTTC. The gene calls are TRBV6-4 and TRBJ2-7; tentative D call: TRBD1 (6 bases). Between the trimmed V and J ends, which lost 0 bases and 6 bases, there was a span of 9 bases. CDR3 length: 13 residues. CDR1 and CDR2 from the germline V gene are MRHNA and SNTAGT.

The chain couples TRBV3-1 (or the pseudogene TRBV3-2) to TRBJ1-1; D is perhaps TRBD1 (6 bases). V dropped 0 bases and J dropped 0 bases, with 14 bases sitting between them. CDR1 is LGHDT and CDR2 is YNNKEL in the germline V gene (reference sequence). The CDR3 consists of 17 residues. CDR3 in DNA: TGTGCCAGCAGCCAAGACAGGGGTGTTTTAGTGAACACTGAAGCTTTCTTT. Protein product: CASSQDRGVLVNTEAFF.

The CDR3 bases are TGTGCCAGCAGTACCTCAGGGGTAGGAAACACCATATATTTT. Its translation is CASSTSGVGNTIYF. This chain uses TRBV27 with TRBJ1-3, with a weak D call TRBD1 (6 bases). From germline, CDR1 is MNHEY and CDR2 SMNVEV (reference sequence). Trimming stripped 5 bases from V and 4 bases from J, with 12 bases between. CDR3 length: 14 amino acids.

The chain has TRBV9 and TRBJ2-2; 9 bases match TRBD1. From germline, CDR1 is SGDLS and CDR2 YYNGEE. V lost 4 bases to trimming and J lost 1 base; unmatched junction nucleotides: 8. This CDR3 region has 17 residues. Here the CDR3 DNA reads TGTGCCAGCAGCACTCCTGGACAGGGGTTGAACACCGGGGAGCTGTTTTTT. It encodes CASSTPGQGLNTGELFF. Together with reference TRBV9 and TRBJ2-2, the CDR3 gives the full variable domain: DSGVTQTPKHLITATGQRVTLRCSPRSGDLSVYWYQQSLDQGLQFLIQYYNGEERAKGNILERFSAQQFPDLHSELNLSSLELGDSALYFCASSTPGQGLNTGELFFGEGSRLTVL.

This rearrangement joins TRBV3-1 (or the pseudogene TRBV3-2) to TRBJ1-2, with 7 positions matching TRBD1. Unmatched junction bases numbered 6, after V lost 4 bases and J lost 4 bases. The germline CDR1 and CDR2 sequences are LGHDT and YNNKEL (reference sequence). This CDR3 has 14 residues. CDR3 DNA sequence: TGTGCCAGCAGCCCAGACAGGGTTGGCTATGGCTACACCTTC. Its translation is CASSPDRVGYGYTF.

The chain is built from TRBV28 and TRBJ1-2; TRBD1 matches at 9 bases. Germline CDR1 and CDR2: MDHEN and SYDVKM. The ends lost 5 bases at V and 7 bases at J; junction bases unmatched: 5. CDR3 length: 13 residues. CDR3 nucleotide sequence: TGTGCCAGCAGTGGGACAGGGTTTGGTGGCTACACCTTC. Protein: CASSGTGFGGYTF.

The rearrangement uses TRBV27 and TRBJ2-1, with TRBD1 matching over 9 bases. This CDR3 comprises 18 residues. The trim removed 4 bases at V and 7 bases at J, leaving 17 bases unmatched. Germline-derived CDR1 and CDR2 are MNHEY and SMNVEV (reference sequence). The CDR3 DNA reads TGTGCCAGCAGTTCGGACAGGGGAGAGGGAGGGCCGAGGAATGAGCAGTTCTTC. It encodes CASSSDRGEGGPRNEQFF.

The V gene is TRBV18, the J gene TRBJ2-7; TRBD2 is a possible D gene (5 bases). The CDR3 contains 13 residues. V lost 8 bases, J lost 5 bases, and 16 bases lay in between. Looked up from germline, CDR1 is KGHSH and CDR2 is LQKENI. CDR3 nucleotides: TGTGCCAGCAGTACCGGGGTATGGGACGAGCAGTACTTC. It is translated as CASSTGVWDEQYF.

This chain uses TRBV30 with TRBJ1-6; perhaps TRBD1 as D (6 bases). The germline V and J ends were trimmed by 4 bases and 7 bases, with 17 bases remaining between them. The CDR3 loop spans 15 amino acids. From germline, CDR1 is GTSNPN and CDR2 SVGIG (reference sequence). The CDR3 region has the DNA TGTGCCTGGACCAGAGGGGGAGTTGTCAATTCACCCCTCCACTTT. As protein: CAWTRGGVVNSPLHF.

In nucleotides, the CDR3 is TGTGCCAGTAGTGTTTCCCGGGACAGTTACTCTGGGGCCAACGTCCTGACTTTC. Amino acid sequence: CASSVSRDSYSGANVLTF. The chain is built from TRBV19 and TRBJ2-6, with 7 bases that match TRBD1. V dropped 5 bases and J dropped 0; count of bases not matched to a gene: 10. The germline V gene encodes CDR1 LNHDA and CDR2 SQIVND (reference sequence). The CDR3 is 18 amino acids.

CDR3 in amino acids: CASSFERLYGYTF. Written as DNA, the CDR3 is TGTGCCAGCAGTTTTGAGCGACTCTATGGCTACACCTTC. The V call is TRBV5-8, the J call TRBJ1-2; D is unclear. V was trimmed by 5 bases and J by 4 bases, leaving 12 bases between them. The CDR3 consists of 13 residues. Looked up from germline, CDR1 is SGHTS and CDR2 is YDEGEE.

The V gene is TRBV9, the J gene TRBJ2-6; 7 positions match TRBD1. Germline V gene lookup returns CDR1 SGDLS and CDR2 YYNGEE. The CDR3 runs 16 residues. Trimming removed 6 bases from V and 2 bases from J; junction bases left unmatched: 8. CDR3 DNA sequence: TGTGCCAGCACCCGACAGGGTTTGGCTGGGGCCAACGTCCTGACTTTC. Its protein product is CASTRQGLAGANVLTF.

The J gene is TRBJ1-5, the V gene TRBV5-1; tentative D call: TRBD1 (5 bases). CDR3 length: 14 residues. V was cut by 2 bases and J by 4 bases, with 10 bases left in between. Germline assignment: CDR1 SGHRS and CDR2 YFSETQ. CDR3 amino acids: CASSLGGANQPQHF. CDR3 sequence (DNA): TGCGCCAGCAGCTTAGGAGGGGCAAATCAGCCCCAGCATTTT.

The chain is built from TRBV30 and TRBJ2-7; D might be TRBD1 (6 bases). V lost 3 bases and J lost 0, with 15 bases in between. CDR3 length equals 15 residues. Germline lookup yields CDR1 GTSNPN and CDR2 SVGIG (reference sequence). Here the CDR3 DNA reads TGTGCCTGGAGACAGGGTGCGACCAGCTCCTACGAGCAGTACTTC. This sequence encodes CAWRQGATSSYEQYF.

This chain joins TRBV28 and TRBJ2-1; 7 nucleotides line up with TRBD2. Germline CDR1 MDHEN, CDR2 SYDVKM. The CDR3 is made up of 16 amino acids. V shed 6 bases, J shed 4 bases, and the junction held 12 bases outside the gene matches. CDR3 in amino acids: CASSSLGGGGYNEQFF. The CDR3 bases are TGTGCCAGCAGCTCACTGGGCGGGGGTGGTTACAATGAGCAGTTCTTC.

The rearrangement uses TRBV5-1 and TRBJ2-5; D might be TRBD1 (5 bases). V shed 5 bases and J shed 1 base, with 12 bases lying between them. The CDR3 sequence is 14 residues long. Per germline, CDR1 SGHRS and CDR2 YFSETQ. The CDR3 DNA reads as TGCGCCAGCAGTAAAGGACACATCCAAGAGACCCAGTACTTC. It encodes CASSKGHIQETQYF.